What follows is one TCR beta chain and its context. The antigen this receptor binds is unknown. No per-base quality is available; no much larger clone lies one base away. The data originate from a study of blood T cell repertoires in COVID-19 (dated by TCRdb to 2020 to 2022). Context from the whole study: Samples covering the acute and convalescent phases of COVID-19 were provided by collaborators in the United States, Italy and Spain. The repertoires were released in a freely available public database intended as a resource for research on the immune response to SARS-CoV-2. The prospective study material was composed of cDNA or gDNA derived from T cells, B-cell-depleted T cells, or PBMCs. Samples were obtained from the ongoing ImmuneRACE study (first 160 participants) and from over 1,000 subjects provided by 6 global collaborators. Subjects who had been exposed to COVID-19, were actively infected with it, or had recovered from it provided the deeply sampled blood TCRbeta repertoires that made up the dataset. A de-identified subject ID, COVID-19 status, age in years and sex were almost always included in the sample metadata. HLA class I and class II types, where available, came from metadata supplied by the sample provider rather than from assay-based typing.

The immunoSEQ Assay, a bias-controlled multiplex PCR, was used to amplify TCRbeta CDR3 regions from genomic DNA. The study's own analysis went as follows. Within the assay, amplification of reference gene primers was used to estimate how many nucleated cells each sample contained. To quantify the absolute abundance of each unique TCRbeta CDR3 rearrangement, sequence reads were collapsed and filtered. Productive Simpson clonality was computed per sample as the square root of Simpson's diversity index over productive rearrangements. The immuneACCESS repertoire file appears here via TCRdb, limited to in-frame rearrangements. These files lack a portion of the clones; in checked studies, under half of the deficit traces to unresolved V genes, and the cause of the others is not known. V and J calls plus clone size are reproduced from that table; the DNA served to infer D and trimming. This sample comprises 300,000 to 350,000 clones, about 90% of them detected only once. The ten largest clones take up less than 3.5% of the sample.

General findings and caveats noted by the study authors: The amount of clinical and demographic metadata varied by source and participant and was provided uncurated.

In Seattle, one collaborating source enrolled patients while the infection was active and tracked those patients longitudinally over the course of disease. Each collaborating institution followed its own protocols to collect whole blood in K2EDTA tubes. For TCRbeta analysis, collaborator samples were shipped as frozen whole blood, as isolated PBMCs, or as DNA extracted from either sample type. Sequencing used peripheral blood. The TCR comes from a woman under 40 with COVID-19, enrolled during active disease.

The sequenced DNA: TGCGCCAGCAGCTCGGGGTGGGACAGAACCTACGAGCAGTACTTC. Its product reads: CASSSGWDRTYEQYF. The rearrangement combines TRBV5-1 with TRBJ2-7; 7 bases in the middle match TRBD1. Taken from cysteine to phenylalanine, the CDR3 has 15 residues. Left in the record is the CDR3 DNA by itself, 45 bases read in frame from the first base. Trimming takes 3 bases off V and 2 bases off J; junction bases not matched to a gene: 8. Reading the germline V gene gives CDR1 SGHRS and CDR2 YFSETQ.